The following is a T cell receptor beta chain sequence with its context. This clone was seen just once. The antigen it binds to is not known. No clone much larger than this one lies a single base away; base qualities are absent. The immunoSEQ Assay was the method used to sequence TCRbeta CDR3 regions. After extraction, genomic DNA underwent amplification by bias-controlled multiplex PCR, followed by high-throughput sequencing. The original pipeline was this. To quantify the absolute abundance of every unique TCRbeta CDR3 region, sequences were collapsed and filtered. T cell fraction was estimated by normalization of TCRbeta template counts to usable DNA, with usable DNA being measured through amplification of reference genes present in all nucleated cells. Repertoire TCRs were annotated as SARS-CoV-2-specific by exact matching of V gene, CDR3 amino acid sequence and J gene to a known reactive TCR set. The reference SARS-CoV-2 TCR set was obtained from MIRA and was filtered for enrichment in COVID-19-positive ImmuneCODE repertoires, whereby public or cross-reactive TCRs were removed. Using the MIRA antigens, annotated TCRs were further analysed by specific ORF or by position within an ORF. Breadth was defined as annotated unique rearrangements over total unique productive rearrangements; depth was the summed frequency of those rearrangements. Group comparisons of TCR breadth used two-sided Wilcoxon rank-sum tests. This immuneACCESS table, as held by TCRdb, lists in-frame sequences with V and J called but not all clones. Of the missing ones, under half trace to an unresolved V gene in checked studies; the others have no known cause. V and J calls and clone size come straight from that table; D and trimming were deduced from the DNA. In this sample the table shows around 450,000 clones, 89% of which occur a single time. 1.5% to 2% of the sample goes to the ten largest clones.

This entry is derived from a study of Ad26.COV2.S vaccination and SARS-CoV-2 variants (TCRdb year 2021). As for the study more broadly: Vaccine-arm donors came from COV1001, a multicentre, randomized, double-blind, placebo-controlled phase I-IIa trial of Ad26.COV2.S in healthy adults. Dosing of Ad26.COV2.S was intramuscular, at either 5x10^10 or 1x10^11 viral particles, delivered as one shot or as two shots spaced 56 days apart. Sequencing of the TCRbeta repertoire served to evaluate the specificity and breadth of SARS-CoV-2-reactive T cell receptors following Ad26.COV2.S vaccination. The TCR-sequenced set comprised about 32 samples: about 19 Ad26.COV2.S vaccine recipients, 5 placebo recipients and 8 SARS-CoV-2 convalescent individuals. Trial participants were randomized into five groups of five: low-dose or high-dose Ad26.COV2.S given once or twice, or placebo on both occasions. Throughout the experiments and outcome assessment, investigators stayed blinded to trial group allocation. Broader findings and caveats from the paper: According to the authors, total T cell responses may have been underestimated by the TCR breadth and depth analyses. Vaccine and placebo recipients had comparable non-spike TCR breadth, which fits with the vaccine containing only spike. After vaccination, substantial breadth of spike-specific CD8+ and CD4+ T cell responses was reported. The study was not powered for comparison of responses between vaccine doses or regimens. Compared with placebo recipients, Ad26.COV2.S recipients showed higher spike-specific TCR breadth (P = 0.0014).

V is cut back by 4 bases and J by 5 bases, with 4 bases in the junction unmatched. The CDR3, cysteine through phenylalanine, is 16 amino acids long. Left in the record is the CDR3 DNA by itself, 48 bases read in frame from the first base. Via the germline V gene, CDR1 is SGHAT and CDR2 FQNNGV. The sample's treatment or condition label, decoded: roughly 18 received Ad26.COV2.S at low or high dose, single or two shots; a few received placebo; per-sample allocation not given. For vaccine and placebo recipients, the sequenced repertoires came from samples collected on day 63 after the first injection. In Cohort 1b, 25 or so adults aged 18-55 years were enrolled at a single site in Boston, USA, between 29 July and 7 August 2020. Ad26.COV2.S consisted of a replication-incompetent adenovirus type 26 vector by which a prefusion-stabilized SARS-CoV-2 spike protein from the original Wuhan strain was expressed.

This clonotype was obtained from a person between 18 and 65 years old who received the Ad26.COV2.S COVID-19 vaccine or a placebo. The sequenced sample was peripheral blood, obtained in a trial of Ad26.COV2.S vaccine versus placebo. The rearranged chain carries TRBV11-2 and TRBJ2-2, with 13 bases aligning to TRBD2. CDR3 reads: CASSWMGLAGTGELFF. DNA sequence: TGTGCCAGCAGCTGGATGGGACTAGCGGGAACCGGGGAGCTGTTTTTT.